One and the same sample provided the 32 T cell receptor beta chains below, sequenced in a study of tumor-infiltrating lymphocytes in primary liver carcinoma. A constant-region primer served to make TCR beta cDNA from about 490 ng total RNA. Researchers made the TCR beta libraries by running three nested multiplex PCR rounds with slightly modified ARM-PCR. Running nine to ten cycles apiece, the first two PCR rounds relied on TRBV1-TRBV30 forward primers together with a C-beta reverse primer. TCRdb re-derived calls from the multiplex PCR reads in MiXCR, one entry per CDR3 protein. The data hold 300,000 to 400,000 distinct CDR3 sequences, with 65% observed a single time. The study extracted blood RNA from unsorted whole blood and also extracted germline DNA. The specimen sequenced was peripheral blood. The source is a middle-aged man with primary liver carcinoma and hepatitis B virus infection.

This clonotype occurred a few times. This rearrangement joins TRBV5-1 to TRBJ2-7; 9 bases match TRBD1. The V gene end was trimmed by 4 bases and the J gene end by 6 bases; junction bases not matched to a gene: 11. CDR1 and CDR2 from the germline V gene are SGHRS and YFSETQ. The CDR3 is made up of 15 amino acids. CDR3 DNA: TGCGCCAGCAGCCTCGCCGGGACAGGGTTGAGCGAGCAGTACTTC. Translation gives CASSLAGTGLSEQYF.

A remark on this clonotype: A clone one base away is much larger, so this may be a read error. This chain joins TRBV5-4 and TRBJ2-7, with D possibly TRBD1 on 6 matching bases. The CDR3 has 14 residues. Germline V lookup: CDR1 SGHNT, CDR2 YYREEE (reference sequence). CDR3 sequence reads: CASSPGTNPYGQYF. The CDR3 DNA follows: TGTGCCAGCAGCCCCGGGACAAACCCTTACGGGCAGTACTTC.

The V gene is TRBV11-2, the J gene TRBJ2-3; D is unresolved. The CDR3 runs 17 residues. V was shortened by 1 base and J by 5 bases, with 19 bases between the two germline ends. The germline CDR1 and CDR2 sequences are SGHAT and FQNNGV. In DNA, the CDR3 is TGTGCCAGCAGCTTAGTACGGGCACGTCGGCGACGAGATACGCAGTATTTT. It translates to CASSLVRARRRRDTQYF.

About this clonotype: This may be a read error, as it is one base from a much larger clone. The chain recombines TRBV7-8 with TRBJ2-7; 9 nucleotides agree with TRBD1. This CDR3 is built from 14 residues. Trimming removed 5 bases from V and 3 bases from J; junction bases left unmatched: 5. Looked up from germline, CDR1 is SGHVS and CDR2 is FQNEAQ. The CDR3 sequence: CASSVGTGCYEQYF. The CDR3 bases are TGTGCCAGCAGCGTCGGGACAGGGTGCTACGAGCAGTACTTC.

This clonotype has a single count. The chain recombines TRBV11-2 with TRBJ1-5; no reliable D call. Trimming stripped 0 bases from V and 2 bases from J, with 8 bases between. The CDR3 spans 15 residues. Per germline, CDR1 SGHAT and CDR2 FQNNGV. The CDR3 sequence is CASSLDNSGNQPQHF. The CDR3 bases are TGTGCCAGCAGCTTAGATAACTCCGGCAATCAGCCCCAGCATTTT.

On this clonotype itself: One end of the junction is discordant with germline, which a read error may explain. The chain carries TRBV5-1 and TRBJ1-1, with D perhaps TRBD1 (6 bases). The CDR3 consists of 13 residues. Germline V lookup: CDR1 SGHRS, CDR2 YFSETQ. In DNA form, the CDR3 reads TGCGCCAGTAGCTTGGACAGAAACGCTGAAGCTTTCTTT. It is translated as CASSLDRNAEAFF.

As for this clonotype: The junction shows a germline mismatch at one end, possibly a read error. The chain recombines TRBV13 with TRBJ2-1; D is undetermined. The V gene's germline CDR1 is PRHDT and CDR2 FYEKMQ (reference sequence). The CDR3 totals 13 residues. Here the CDR3 DNA reads TGTACCAGCACCCCAATAGGGTGGAATGAGCAGTTCTTC. Translating gives CTSTPIGWNEQFF.

Regarding this clonotype: This may stem from a read error, because a much larger clone lies one nucleotide away. The chain joins TRBV5-4 to TRBJ2-3, with D possibly TRBD1 on 5 matching bases. The CDR3 runs to 15 residues. Per germline, CDR1 SGHNT and CDR2 YYREEE (reference sequence). The CDR3 DNA reads as TGTGCCAGCAGCTTGGATCAGGGCCGCACATATACGCAGTATTTT. Translating gives CASSLDQGRTYTQYF.

In its sample, this clonotype was seen a few times. The rearrangement uses TRBV10-3 and TRBJ2-7; D is unclear. The V and J ends lost 8 bases and 4 bases respectively, with 12 bases between them. CDR1 is ENHRY, CDR2 SYGVKD, per germline. The CDR3 length is 12 residues. As DNA, the CDR3 is TGTGCCATCTCCCGAGATGGGTACGAGCAGTACTTC. Translation gives CAISRDGYEQYF.

Note on this clonotype: A read error may produce the germline difference seen at one junction end. The rearrangement uses TRBV11-2 and TRBJ2-5; TRBD2 might be the D (6 bases). The germline CDR1 and CDR2 sequences are SGHAT and FQNNGV. This CDR3 has 16 amino acids. DNA of the CDR3: TGTGCCATCAGGTTGGAAGGAGGCGGACTCCGGGAGACCCAATACTTC. This gives the protein CAIRLEGGGLRETQYF.

The rearrangement joins TRBV28 to TRBJ2-7; D is ambiguous. Trimming pared 5 bases from V and 9 bases from J, leaving 29 bases between. Looked up from germline, CDR1 is MDHEN and CDR2 is SYDVKM. The CDR3 is made up of 17 amino acids. The CDR3 spells CASSPPLNTRPPVVQYF. CDR3 nucleotide sequence: TGTGCCAGCAGTCCGCCGCTTAATACCCGACCCCCGGTCGTGCAGTACTTC.

This clonotype was observed a few times. The V gene is TRBV5-1, the J gene TRBJ2-7; D is unclear. The V end lost 4 bases, the J end lost 0 bases, and 8 bases lay between the germline ends. This CDR3 is 13 amino acids long. Looked up from germline, CDR1 is SGHRS and CDR2 is YFSETQ. The CDR3 region has the DNA TGCGCCAGCAGCCAAACGATCTCCTACGAGCAGTACTTC. Translated, it gives CASSQTISYEQYF.

This clonotype was counted a few times. The gene calls are TRBV5-1 and TRBJ1-4; unclear D gene. V was shortened by 2 bases and J by 3 bases, with 8 bases between the two germline ends. Germline V gene lookup returns CDR1 SGHRS and CDR2 YFSETQ. The CDR3 has 14 amino acids. The CDR3 sequence: CASSFGRSNEKLFF. As DNA, the CDR3 is TGCGCCAGCAGCTTCGGAAGGTCTAATGAAAAACTGTTTTTT.

This clonotype was seen a few times. V usage is TRBV10-3 and J usage is TRBJ2-5, with 13 bases that match TRBD2. CDR3 length: 19 amino acids. Germline V CDR1 and CDR2: ENHRY, SYGVKD. The junction had 14 bases not matched to a gene; V was cut back by 2 bases and J by 5 bases. For the CDR3, the DNA is TGTGCCATCAGTGAGCCAATCTCCGGGACTAGCGGGGCTGGGGAGACCCAGTACTTC. Protein product: CAISEPISGTSGAGETQYF.

Remarks on this clonotype: At one boundary the junction diverges from the germline segment, which might be a read error. This chain connects TRBV11-2 to TRBJ2-1; possibly TRBD2 for D (6 bases). This CDR3 is built from 14 residues. Looked up from germline, CDR1 is SGHAT and CDR2 is FQNNGV. CDR3 bases: TGTGTCAGCAGCTTTCGCGGGAACTACTATGAGCAGTCCTTC. It translates to CVSSFRGNYYEQSF.

Comment on this clonotype: Possible read error: a much larger clone is one base away. The rearrangement links TRBV4-2 to TRBJ1-5; D may be TRBD1 (5 bases). Germline-derived CDR1 and CDR2 are LGHNA and YNFKEQ. The CDR3 spans 14 residues. DNA of the CDR3: TGTGCCAGCAGCAAAGGGGAGACCAATCAGCCCCATCATTTT. It translates to CASSKGETNQPHHF.

The chain has TRBV6-2 or TRBV6-3 and TRBJ2-1; 8 positions agree with TRBD2. Germline V lookup: CDR1 MNHEY, CDR2 SVGEGT. V lost 4 bases and J lost 12; bases outside the gene matches: 11. The CDR3 has 14 residues. CDR3 in amino acids: CASSCQRECPWQFF. Here the CDR3 DNA reads TGTGCCAGCAGTTGCCAGCGGGAGTGTCCCTGGCAGTTCTTC.

In the case of this clonotype: With a much larger clone just one base away, this may be a read error. The genes are TRBV6-2 or TRBV6-3 and TRBJ2-1; the D gene is possibly TRBD1 (6 bases). Between the trimmed V and J ends, which lost 7 bases and 6 bases, there was a span of 10 bases. Germline V lookup: CDR1 MNHEY, CDR2 SVGEGT. The CDR3 spans 12 residues. CDR3 coding DNA: TGTGCCAGCACCCTGACAGGCAATGAGCAGTTCTTC. This encodes CASTLTGNEQFF.

The chain uses TRBV6-2 or TRBV6-3 and TRBJ2-3; D not certain. Germline-derived CDR1 and CDR2 are MNHEY and SVGEGT. CDR3 length: 14 residues. The V gene lost 7 bases and the J gene lost 3 bases, with 14 bases spanning the gap. CDR3 coding DNA: TGTGCCAGCAATCGGCGCGGTGGGACAGATACGCAGTATTTT. It encodes CASNRRGGTDTQYF.

Of note for this clonotype: The final CDR3 position lacks the conserved phenylalanine or tryptophan, pointing to a likely read error. The rearrangement uses TRBV6-2 or TRBV6-3 and TRBJ1-1; a possible D gene is TRBD1 (5 bases). Per the germline V gene, CDR1 is MNHEY and CDR2 is SVGEGT. CDR3 length equals 13 residues. V dropped 6 bases and J dropped 7 bases, with 15 bases sitting between them. CDR3 in amino acids: CASRPGQGGEAFL. The CDR3 nucleotides are TGTGCCAGCAGACCCGGGCAGGGCGGTGAAGCTTTCCTT.

As for this clonotype: The limits of the CDR3 on the DNA are not certain, so only TCRdb's listed CDR3 is given. The chain combines TRBV11-2 with TRBJ1-2; no DNA check was done on the table's D call, TRBD1. CDR1 and CDR2 from the germline V gene are SGHAT and FQNNGV. The CDR3 is 14 residues long, ends included. CDR3: CASRRTGGNYGCTF.

The chain has TRBV12-3 or TRBV12-4 and TRBJ1-5; D is possibly TRBD1 (5 bases). The CDR3 consists of 14 residues. Trimming left V 5 bases short and J 7 bases short, with 15 bases between. This CDR3 is CASSHLGGGQPQHF. The CDR3, as DNA: TGTGCCAGCAGTCACCTGGGGGGAGGACAGCCCCAGCATTTT.

Note on this clonotype: The CDR3 does not end in the conserved phenylalanine or tryptophan, so this is likely a read error. The chain couples TRBV12-3 or TRBV12-4 to TRBJ2-5; 9 bases map to TRBD1. CDR3 size: 15 residues. The V segment lost 6 bases and the J segment 5 bases; nucleotides outside the gene matches: 10. The CDR3 bases are TGTGCCAGCAGCTCATCACAGGGGGCGGGTGAGACCCAGTACTCC. Protein sequence: CASSSSQGAGETQYS.

The chain has TRBV4-3 and TRBJ2-3, with D uncertain. The better agreement between TRBJ1-5 and the DNA end casts doubt on the J call. Germline V gives CDR1 LGHNA, CDR2 YSLEER. The CDR3 has 15 amino acids. The CDR3 is CASSQDRRVGATQHF. The CDR3 nucleotides read TGCGCCAGCAGCCAAGATCGTAGGGTAGGAGCGACGCAGCATTTT.

This clonotype was counted a few times. The V gene is TRBV5-1, the J gene TRBJ1-5, with a weak D call TRBD1 (5 bases). V was shortened by 1 base and J by 4 bases, with 12 bases between the two germline ends. Germline V gene sequence: CDR1 SGHRS, CDR2 YFSETQ. This CDR3 comprises 15 residues. The CDR3 DNA reads TGCGCCAGCAGCTTGTTCCCGACAGATAATCAGCCCCAGCATTTT. It yields the protein CASSLFPTDNQPQHF.

The rearrangement uses TRBV24-1 and TRBJ2-1; D perhaps matches TRBD2 (6 bases). V was shortened by 5 bases and J by 0 bases, with 13 bases between the two germline ends. Germline V lookup: CDR1 KGHDR, CDR2 SFDVKD. The CDR3 spans 16 residues. CDR3 bases: TGTGCCACCAGTGGGGCCGGACTAAGCTCCTACAATGAGCAGTTCTTC. This codes for CATSGAGLSSYNEQFF.

This clonotype was recorded a few times. Mismatch with germline at one junction end may stem from a read error. The chain has TRBV11-2 and TRBJ2-1; D unresolved. CDR1 and CDR2 (germline): SGHAT, FQNNGV. CDR3 length: 15 residues. The CDR3 here is CAGSLDGPSTSEQSF. For the CDR3, the DNA is TGTGCCGGCAGCTTAGATGGGCCCAGCACTTCTGAGCAGTCCTTC.

As regards this clonotype: Lacking the conserved final phenylalanine or tryptophan, this CDR3 likely reflects a read error. The chain carries TRBV11-2 and TRBJ1-5; the D gene is possibly TRBD1 (5 bases). The V and J ends lost 5 bases and 5 bases respectively, with 19 bases between them. Germline lookup yields CDR1 SGHAT and CDR2 FQNNGV. The CDR3 runs 16 residues. CDR3 DNA: TGTGCCAGCAGCCACGGGGGGGAGGTCGAGGATCAGCCCCAGCATTCT. Amino acids: CASSHGGEVEDQPQHS.

About this clonotype itself: Mismatch with germline at one junction end may stem from a read error. V and J are TRBV11-1 and TRBJ2-3; TRBD1 agrees at 8 bases. This CDR3 spans 16 amino acids. The germline V gene has CDR1 SGHAT and CDR2 FQDESV (reference sequence). The CDR3 bases are TGTACCAGCAGCTACTGGGACAGGACCCCCACAGATACGCAGTATTTT. Its protein is CTSSYWDRTPTDTQYF.

The V gene is TRBV11-2, the J gene TRBJ2-3; D possibly matches TRBD1 or TRBD2 (5 bases each). The CDR3 is 18 amino acids. The germline CDR1 and CDR2 sequences are SGHAT and FQNNGV. The V end was cut by 5 bases, the J end by 5 bases, with 26 bases between. The CDR3 reads CASSPRQRLALGIDTQYF. The DNA for the CDR3 is TGTGCCAGCAGCCCGCGACAGCGGTTGGCCCTCGGCATAGATACGCAGTATTTT.

This clonotype was seen a few times. Possible read error: a much larger clone is one base away. J is TRBJ2-3 and V is TRBV29-1; D gene unclear. V lost 4 bases to trimming and J lost 2 bases, with 10 bases between them. The CDR3 totals 13 residues. Germline V CDR1 and CDR2: SQVTM, ANQGSEA. The CDR3 region has the DNA TGCAGCGTTGCCTGTGGACCCACAGATACGCAGTATTTT. Residues: CSVACGPTDTQYF.

This clonotype was recorded only once. The junction differs from germline at one of its ends, possibly a read error. The rearrangement joins TRBV10-1 to TRBJ2-7; TRBD2 matches 8 bases. This CDR3 is 14 amino acids long. CDR1 and CDR2 from the germline V gene are WNHNN and SYGVQD (reference sequence). The CDR3 is CANRDDGRACEQHF. In DNA, the CDR3 is TGCGCCAACAGGGATGACGGGAGGGCCTGCGAGCAGCACTTC.